The rows below give T cell receptor beta chains drawn from one sample of a study of identical twins. TCRdb fed the 5' RACE reads into MiXCR, producing one record per CDR3 protein. The profile shows hundreds of thousands of distinct CDR3 sequences, around 24% of them singletons. This same sample was also part of a study on T cells expressing NK-cell markers.

Sequenced material: CD4+ T cells sorted from blood. The receptors come from a woman aged 18-29 years in good health. Both conserved end residues are part of each CDR3. A D gene is named only where the DNA matches it firmly. Clone size is shown for a subset of rows, as once, few, many or a class of expanded clone.

clone size	V gene	D gene	J gene	CDR3 protein	CDR3 DNA
-	TRBV20-1	TRBD2	TRBJ2-3	CSARRLAGSDTQYF	TGCAGTGCTAGACGGCTAGCGGGGTCAGATACGCAGTATTTT
few	TRBV20-1	TRBD1	TRBJ2-7	CSASGQGRLYEQYF	TGCAGTGCTTCTGGACAGGGAAGATTATACGAGCAGTACTTC
-	TRBV9	-	TRBJ2-3	CASSADPGTDTQYF	TGTGCCAGCAGTGCGGATCCCGGCACAGATACGCAGTATTTT
many	TRBV12-3/TRBV12-4	TRBD1	TRBJ1-5	CASSTQGKGNQPQHF	TGTGCCAGCAGTACACAGGGGAAGGGGAATCAGCCCCAGCATTTT
few	TRBV3-1	-	TRBJ2-4	CASSQDWAGRQYF	TGTGCCAGCAGCCAAGATTGGGCAGGGCGTCAGTACTTC
-	TRBV20-1	-	TRBJ2-7	CSARNTDSLYEQYF	TGCAGTGCTAGAAACACTGACAGCCTATACGAGCAGTACTTC
many	TRBV10-3	-	TRBJ1-6	CAISGGGASSPLHF	TGTGCCATCAGTGGAGGAGGGGCTTCTTCCCCCCTCCACTTT
-	TRBV6-1	-	TRBJ2-6	CASWGSSSGANVLTF	TGTGCCAGTTGGGGCAGCTCCTCTGGGGCCAACGTCCTGACTTTC
-	TRBV6-2/TRBV6-3	-	TRBJ2-5	CASSFPRGPQETQYF	TGTGCCAGCAGTTTCCCCCGGGGTCCACAAGAGACCCAGTACTTC
few	TRBV20-1	-	TRBJ1-6	CSAPLGNSPLHF	TGCAGTGCTCCCCTTGGCAATTCACCCCTCCACTTT
many	TRBV10-3	TRBD1	TRBJ2-4	CAISNPGQGAKNIQYF	TGTGCCATCAGTAATCCGGGACAGGGGGCCAAAAACATTCAGTACTTC
few	TRBV5-1	-	TRBJ1-2	CASSPDENYGYTF	TGCGCCAGCAGCCCGGACGAAAACTATGGCTACACCTTC
-	TRBV7-2	TRBD2	TRBJ2-4	CASSFGTSGPRGIQYF	TGTGCCAGCAGCTTCGGGACTAGCGGGCCCCGGGGCATTCAGTACTTC
few	TRBV25-1	-	TRBJ2-3	CASKRQLTDTQYF	TGTGCCAGCAAAAGACAGCTCACAGATACGCAGTATTTT
many	TRBV5-1	-	TRBJ2-1	CASSPGQVEQFF	TGCGCCAGCAGCCCAGGGCAGGTGGAGCAGTTCTTC
few	TRBV20-1	TRBD2	TRBJ2-3	CSARVGTSAGTDTQYF	TGCAGTGCTAGGGTGGGGACTAGCGCGGGCACAGATACGCAGTATTTT
-	TRBV15	-	TRBJ2-3	CATSHQTDTQYF	TGTGCCACCAGCCACCAGACAGATACGCAGTATTTT
-	TRBV6-6	-	TRBJ2-7	CASSSLGEGQQYF	TGTGCCAGCAGTTCCCTCGGTGAAGGCCAGCAGTACTTC
-	TRBV19	-	TRBJ2-7	CASSNRGANEQYF	TGTGCCAGTAGTAACCGGGGAGCAAACGAGCAGTACTTC
-	TRBV20-1	-	TRBJ2-3	CSARGGLHTDTQYF	TGCAGTGCTAGAGGGGGACTGCACACAGATACGCAGTATTTT
-	TRBV7-2	TRBD2	TRBJ2-1	CASSYALAVGNEQFF	TGTGCCAGCAGCTATGCGCTAGCGGTCGGAAATGAGCAGTTCTTC
few	TRBV20-1	TRBD1	TRBJ1-6	CSARDLRTGTPLHF	TGCAGTGCTAGAGATCTAAGGACAGGGACACCCCTCCACTTT
-	TRBV25-1	TRBD1	TRBJ2-1	CASRELGQGGHEQFF	TGTGCCAGCAGGGAGCTCGGACAGGGTGGCCATGAGCAGTTCTTC
few	TRBV20-1	-	TRBJ1-5	CSVPQGSNQPQHF	TGCAGTGTCCCACAGGGCAGCAATCAGCCCCAGCATTTT
few	TRBV5-1	TRBD2	TRBJ2-1	CASSFVAGVNEQFF	TGCGCCAGCAGCTTCGTAGCGGGAGTGAATGAGCAGTTCTTC
-	TRBV7-9	-	TRBJ1-2	CASTSGVGYTF	TGTGCCAGCACCTCAGGGGTTGGCTACACCTTC
-	TRBV5-5	-	TRBJ2-2	CASTLLGRNTGELFF	TGTGCCAGCACCTTACTAGGCAGGAACACCGGGGAGCTGTTTTTT
-	TRBV24-1	TRBD2	TRBJ2-1	CATSDSGTSTVNEQFF	TGTGCCACCAGTGATTCCGGGACTAGCACCGTCAATGAGCAGTTCTTC
many	TRBV5-1	-	TRBJ2-7	CASSYGLTYEQYF	TGCGCCAGCAGCTACGGGCTTACCTACGAGCAGTACTTC
-	TRBV5-5	TRBD1	TRBJ2-3	CASSSTTGADTQYF	TGTGCCAGCAGCTCTACAACAGGGGCAGATACGCAGTATTTT
few	TRBV5-1	-	TRBJ2-5	CASSPRGPNQETQYF	TGCGCCAGCAGCCCCCGAGGACCGAACCAAGAGACCCAGTACTTC
few	TRBV12-3/TRBV12-4	-	TRBJ1-1	CASSLQLFEAFF	TGTGCCAGCAGCCTACAGCTTTTCGAAGCTTTCTTT
-	TRBV6-1	-	TRBJ2-3	CASSDRGHRTDTQYF	TGTGCCAGCAGTGACAGGGGACACCGCACAGATACGCAGTATTTT
few	TRBV29-1	TRBD1	TRBJ1-1	CSVRQGGLTEAFF	TGCAGCGTTAGACAGGGCGGGTTGACTGAAGCTTTCTTT
few	TRBV15	TRBD1	TRBJ2-1	CATSRKTGAGTEQFF	TGTGCCACCAGCAGGAAAACAGGGGCCGGGACTGAGCAGTTCTTC
-	TRBV5-6	TRBD1	TRBJ2-7	CASSLASVLGQGNLDEQYF	TGTGCCAGCAGCTTGGCCTCGGTTTTGGGACAGGGGAACCTCGACGAGCAGTACTTC
-	TRBV5-1	-	TRBJ1-1	CASSWDRSEAFF	TGCGCCAGCAGCTGGGACCGCTCTGAAGCTTTCTTT
-	TRBV5-1	-	TRBJ2-7	CASSLLRNEQYF	TGCGCCAGCAGCTTGTTGAGGAACGAGCAGTACTTC
-	TRBV5-1	-	TRBJ2-3	CASSLVAGRVGTQYF	TGCGCCAGCAGCTTGGTCGCAGGGAGAGTTGGTACGCAGTATTTT
-	TRBV28	-	TRBJ2-5	CASSLPTGWETQYF	TGTGCCAGCAGTTTACCCACGGGATGGGAGACCCAGTACTTC
-	TRBV7-2	-	TRBJ2-3	CASSLGRETDTQYF	TGTGCCAGCAGCTTAGGGAGGGAGACAGATACGCAGTATTTT
few	TRBV4-3	-	TRBJ2-7	CASSPGSRGMGEQYF	TGCGCCAGCAGCCCTGGGAGTAGGGGGATGGGGGAGCAGTACTTC
few	TRBV11-2	-	TRBJ2-7	CASSLVPQPSYEQYF	TGTGCCAGCAGCTTAGTACCACAGCCCTCCTACGAGCAGTACTTC
few	TRBV20-1	-	TRBJ2-2	CSARSAAGELFF	TGCAGTGCTAGATCAGCCGCCGGGGAGCTGTTTTTT
-	TRBV20-1	-	TRBJ2-1	CSAKPGPAYNEQFF	TGCAGTGCTAAACCGGGACCAGCCTACAATGAGCAGTTCTTC
many	TRBV18	-	TRBJ2-7	CASSPPRSRSSYEQYF	TGTGCCAGCTCACCACCGCGCAGCCGTTCTTCCTACGAGCAGTACTTC
few	TRBV15	-	TRBJ2-1	CATSRDVVSVHSANEQFF	TGTGCCACCAGCAGAGATGTCGTGAGCGTGCATTCGGCCAATGAGCAGTTCTTC
-	TRBV3-1	TRBD1	TRBJ2-7	CASSQGGAGQGHSWYF	TGTGCCAGCAGCCAAGGTGGGGCGGGACAGGGGCACTCATGGTACTTC
-	TRBV5-1	-	TRBJ2-2	CASSLEGGYTGELFF	TGCGCCAGCAGCTTGGAGGGAGGATACACCGGGGAGCTGTTTTTT
-	TRBV2	TRBD2	TRBJ2-1	CANKRGAHNEQFF	TGTGCCAACAAGCGGGGGGCCCACAATGAGCAGTTCTTC
-	TRBV5-6	TRBD2	TRBJ2-2	CASSGPIGTSGETGELFF	TGTGCCAGCAGCGGTCCCATCGGGACTAGCGGAGAGACCGGGGAGCTGTTTTTT
few	TRBV4-2	-	TRBJ1-6	CASSQEGQVSYNSPLHF	TGTGCCAGCAGCCAAGAAGGGCAGGTCTCCTATAATTCACCCCTCCACTTT
-	TRBV5-1	TRBD1	TRBJ1-5	CASSLGTGGAQPQHF	TGCGCCAGCAGCTTGGGGACAGGAGGGGCTCAGCCCCAGCATTTT
-	TRBV12-3/TRBV12-4	-	TRBJ2-7	CASSLQRALLYEQYF	TGTGCCAGCAGTTTACAAAGGGCTCTTCTTTACGAGCAGTACTTC
-	TRBV6-1	TRBD1	TRBJ1-4	CASSLGTGRRTNEKLFF	TGTGCCAGCAGCCTTGGGACAGGGCGGCGCACTAATGAAAAACTGTTTTTT
-	TRBV20-1	-	TRBJ1-3	CSARRLTGNTIYF	TGCAGTGCTAGGCGGCTAACTGGAAACACCATATATTTT